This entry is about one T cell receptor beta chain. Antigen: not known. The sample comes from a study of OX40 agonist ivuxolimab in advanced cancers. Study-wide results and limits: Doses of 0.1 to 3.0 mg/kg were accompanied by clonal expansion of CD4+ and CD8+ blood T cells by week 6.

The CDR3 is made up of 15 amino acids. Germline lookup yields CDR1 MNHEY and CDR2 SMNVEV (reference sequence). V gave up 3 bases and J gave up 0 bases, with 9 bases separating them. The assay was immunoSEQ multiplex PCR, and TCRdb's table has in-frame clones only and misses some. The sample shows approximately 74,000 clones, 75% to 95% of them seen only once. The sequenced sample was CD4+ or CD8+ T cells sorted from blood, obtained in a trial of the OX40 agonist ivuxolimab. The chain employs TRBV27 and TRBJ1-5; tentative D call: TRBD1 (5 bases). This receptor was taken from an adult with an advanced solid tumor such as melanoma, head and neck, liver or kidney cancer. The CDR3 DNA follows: TGTGCCAGCAGTTTTTTGGGGCGTAGCAATCAGCCCCAGCATTTT. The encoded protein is CASSFLGRSNQPQHF.